A selection of T cell receptor beta chains follows, all from one sample in a study of T cells in Graves' hyperthyroidism and ophthalmopathy. TCRdb ran MiXCR on the multiplex PCR reads and lists one entry per CDR3 protein. The sample lists 450,000 to 600,000 distinct CDR3 sequences, about 14% seen once, with approximately 15% in the top ten. The sequenced sample consisted of blood. The receptor source for this set is a woman aged 40-49 years with Graves' hyperthyroidism. Each CDR3 is given with its conserved first and last residue. Each record gives: J gene, D gene, V gene, clone size, CDR3 DNA, CDR3 protein. D genes are given only for firm matches. The listing skips clone size in some rows; elsewhere it reads once, few, many or a size class.

TRBJ2-7	TRBD2	TRBV6-1	many	TGTGCCAGCAGAAGCGGGACTACCTACGAGCAGTACTTC	CASRSGTTYEQYF
TRBJ2-3	-	TRBV6-1	many	TGTGCCAGCAGTGCCGAAACAGGGAGACAAGATACGCAGTATTTT	CASSAETGRQDTQYF
TRBJ2-5	TRBD1	TRBV7-2	many	TGTGCCAGCAGCTTGGACAGGGGGTTCGGGACCCAGTACTTC	CASSLDRGFGTQYF
TRBJ2-2	-	TRBV6-1	once	TGTGCCAGCAGGGTGTACCCCGGGGAGCTGTTTTTT	CASRVYPGELFF
TRBJ2-3	TRBD1	TRBV6-1	few	TGTGCCAGCAGGAACCTGGGGGACAGCCCCACAGATACGCAGTATTTT	CASRNLGDSPTDTQYF
TRBJ2-1	-	TRBV6-6	many	TGTGCCAGCAGTTACTCGGCTATCCAACGTGAGGATGAGCAGTTCTTC	CASSYSAIQREDEQFF
TRBJ1-5	-	TRBV12-3/TRBV12-4	many	TGTGCCAGCAAACGAGTAGGGCCCCAGCATTTT	CASKRVGPQHF
TRBJ1-6	-	TRBV15	many	TGTGCCACCAGCAGAGATTCTAAAGTCAGCTCCTATAATTCACCCCTCCACTTT	CATSRDSKVSSYNSPLHF
TRBJ2-1	TRBD2	TRBV12-3/TRBV12-4	few	TGTGCCAGCAGACCCGGGACTAGCGGGAGTATTTACAATGAGCAGTTCTTC	CASRPGTSGSIYNEQFF
TRBJ1-1	-	TRBV5-1	many	TGTGCCAGCAGTCTCGAACCTAACACTGAAGCTTTCTTT	CASSLEPNTEAFF
TRBJ2-7	-	TRBV29-1	-	TGCAGCGTTGAAGATCCCACAGGATCCTACGAGCAGTACTTC	CSVEDPTGSYEQYF
TRBJ2-1	TRBD2	TRBV20-1	few	TGCAGTGCACCGACTAGCGGGAGTTTGAATGAGCAGTTCTTC	CSAPTSGSLNEQFF
TRBJ2-2	-	TRBV20-1	many	TGCAGTGCTAGGGTGGTACAGGGGAACACCGGGGAGCTGTTTTTT	CSARVVQGNTGELFF
TRBJ2-7	-	TRBV7-8	many	TGTGCCAGCAGCCCCCGCGAGTCCCCTCCGTCTGCCGAGCAGTACTTC	CASSPRESPPSAEQYF
TRBJ1-2	-	TRBV7-9	-	TGTGCCAGCAGCCTGGAAAATTTCAATGGCTACACCTTC	CASSLENFNGYTF